The TCR beta chain described here comes from a study of CD8+ T cells in alopecia areata. The treatment denotes: oral pan-JAK inhibitor, 5-10 mg twice daily. Germline values: CDR1 SGHDT, CDR2 YYEEEE. There are 14 residues in the CDR3. V was cut by 1 base and J by 0 bases, with 8 bases left in between. Sequencing used cDNA as its template, made by extracting RNA and reverse transcribing it. Libraries were prepared by immunoSEQ multiplex PCR; TCRdb keeps only in-frame clonotypes and omits some of them. The table records about 270,000 clones, about 60% of them present only once. The sequencing here drew on CD4+ T cells sorted from blood, taken at week 52, from a patient treated with tofacitinib. V usage is TRBV5-6 and J usage is TRBJ2-7, with a possible D match to TRBD2 (7 bases). This clonotype was sampled from a human donor with alopecia areata. CDR3 in DNA: TGTGCCAGCAGCTTGAGGGGGGGCTCCTACGAGCAGTACTTC. This sequence encodes CASSLRGGSYEQYF.